A selection of T cell receptor beta chains follows, all from one sample in a study of tumour-infiltrating T cells in Burkitt lymphoma. Method: immunoSEQ multiplex PCR; TCRdb's copy keeps in-frame clones and lacks some. In the table there are 13,000 or so clones, 85% of which are singletons. Material for sequencing was tumor tissue. The receptors were sampled from a human donor with diffuse large B-cell lymphoma. CDR3s include the opening cysteine and the closing phenylalanine or tryptophan. A D gene is named only where the DNA matches it firmly. Not all rows give a size; the values are once, few, many and, for expanded clones, a class.

d_call clone_size j_call v_call cdr3_aa cdr3_nt
. . TRBJ1-5 TRBV4-3 CASSQDRDWTNQPQHF TGCGCCAGCAGCCAAGACCGCGACTGGACAAATCAGCCCCAGCATTTT
TRBD1 . TRBJ1-4 TRBV7-2 CASSSEGQGLEKLFF TGTGCCAGCAGCTCGGAGGGACAGGGACTTGAAAAACTGTTTTTT
. . TRBJ2-5 TRBV29-1 CSVGWTAGETQYF TGCAGCGTTGGCTGGACTGCGGGAGAGACCCAGTACTTC
. . TRBJ2-7 TRBV6-5 CASRTGSYEQYF TGTGCCAGCAGGACGGGCTCCTACGAGCAGTACTTC
. . TRBJ2-7 TRBV19 CASSKAPQRGVYEQYF TGTGCCAGTAGTAAAGCCCCGCAAAGAGGGGTCTACGAGCAGTACTTC
. . TRBJ2-7 TRBV7-3 CASSKGGEGYEQYF TGTGCCAGCAGCAAGGGGGGTGAGGGATACGAGCAGTACTTC
. . TRBJ2-3 TRBV7-8 CASSLETDTQYF TGTGCCAGCAGCTTAGAAACAGATACGCAGTATTTT
. . TRBJ1-4 TRBV7-6 CASSRRVGEKLFF TGTGCCAGCAGCCGACGGGTTGGCGAAAAACTGTTTTTT
. few TRBJ2-7 TRBV27 CASRGTGAYEQYF TGTGCCAGCAGAGGGACTGGGGCCTACGAGCAGTACTTC
. . TRBJ1-1 TRBV27 CASRPPGKTEAFF TGTGCCAGCAGACCGCCAGGGAAGACTGAAGCTTTCTTT
TRBD2 . TRBJ2-3 TRBV7-2 CASSLAWLAGGIDTQYF TGTGCCAGCAGCTTAGCGTGGCTAGCGGGGGGGATAGATACGCAGTATTTT
. . TRBJ1-2 TRBV11-1 CASSLSGTGYGYTF TGTGCCAGCAGCTTATCAGGGACGGGCTATGGCTACACCTTC
TRBD1 . TRBJ2-2 TRBV19 CASSPGQLVSGELFF TGTGCCAGTAGTCCGGGACAGCTAGTCTCCGGGGAGCTGTTTTTT
. . TRBJ2-5 TRBV7-6 CASSHPDFSGTQETQYF TGTGCCAGCAGCCATCCCGACTTCAGCGGTACCCAAGAGACCCAGTACTTC
. . TRBJ1-1 TRBV25-1 CASQRGGPNTEAFF TGTGCCAGCCAACGGGGGGGGCCGAACACTGAAGCTTTCTTT
TRBD1 . TRBJ1-1 TRBV19 CASSGGTANTEAFF TGTGCCAGTAGTGGAGGGACAGCGAACACTGAAGCTTTCTTT
. . TRBJ2-1 TRBV18 CASSFSPNYYNEQFF TGTGCCAGCTCTTTCTCTCCAAATTACTACAATGAGCAGTTCTTC
. . TRBJ2-7 TRBV6-5 CASRFRGSEQYF TGTGCCAGCAGATTTCGGGGGAGCGAGCAGTACTTC
. . TRBJ2-7 TRBV28 CASSLVVGIASHEQYF TGTGCCAGCAGTCTGGTTGTCGGGATAGCGTCCCACGAGCAGTACTTC
. . TRBJ1-3 TRBV28 CASSPGTYRTIYF TGTGCCAGCAGTCCCGGGACATACCGCACCATATATTTT
. . TRBJ1-1 TRBV7-2 CASSLLARVNTEAFF TGTGCCAGCAGCTTATTAGCGAGAGTGAACACTGAAGCTTTCTTT
TRBD1 . TRBJ1-2 TRBV20-1 CSVGQGDGYTF TGCAGTGTGGGACAGGGGGACGGCTACACCTTC
. . TRBJ2-3 TRBV6-6 CASSYPGFSADTQYF TGTGCCAGCAGTTATCCTGGATTTAGCGCAGATACGCAGTATTTT
TRBD1 . TRBJ1-1 TRBV27 CASRPGQGPEAFF TGTGCCAGCAGACCGGGACAGGGTCCCGAAGCTTTCTTT
TRBD2 . TRBJ2-2 TRBV5-4 CASSLAGGTGELFF TGTGCCAGCAGCTTAGCGGGGGGCACCGGGGAGCTGTTTTTT
TRBD1 . TRBJ2-7 TRBV10-3 CAISESDREAYEQYF TGTGCCATCAGTGAGTCAGACAGGGAAGCCTACGAGCAGTACTTC
. once TRBJ1-1 TRBV6-5 CATTRGTEAFF TGTGCCACCACCAGGGGCACTGAAGCTTTCTTT
. few TRBJ1-2 TRBV6-1 CASSVAGANPGGYTF TGTGCCAGCAGTGTAGCCGGGGCGAACCCCGGGGGCTACACCTTC
TRBD1 . TRBJ1-5 TRBV19 CASTQGDRGYQPQHF TGTGCCAGTACCCAAGGAGACAGGGGGTATCAGCCCCAGCATTTT
TRBD1 . TRBJ1-1 TRBV7-9 CASSPGGYGFEAFF TGTGCCAGCAGCCCAGGGGGCTATGGGTTTGAAGCTTTCTTT
TRBD1 . TRBJ2-7 TRBV5-6 CASSQTGGSYEQYF TGTGCCAGCAGCCAGACAGGGGGCAGCTACGAGCAGTACTTC
. once TRBJ1-4 TRBV28 CASSLGGMDEKLFF TGTGCCAGCAGTTTGGGCGGGATGGATGAAAAACTGTTTTTT
. . TRBJ1-1 TRBV25-1 CASSDQRGEAFF TGTGCCAGCAGTGATCAGCGTGGTGAAGCTTTCTTT
. . TRBJ2-3 TRBV15 CATSSPPGQIRPWSGTQYF TGTGCCACCAGCAGCCCGCCCGGCCAAATTCGACCGTGGTCGGGGACGCAGTATTTT
. . TRBJ2-5 TRBV19 CASSPLQGQETQYF TGTGCCAGTAGCCCTCTCCAGGGGCAAGAGACCCAGTACTTC
TRBD2 . TRBJ2-7 TRBV29-1 CSVFTTLAGGSEQYF TGCAGCGTCTTTACGACACTAGCGGGAGGGAGCGAGCAGTACTTC
. once TRBJ2-7 TRBV27 CASSLGPRSSYEQYF TGTGCCAGCAGTTTAGGTCCACGAAGCTCCTACGAGCAGTACTTC
. once TRBJ2-3 TRBV4-3 CASSPPARGTDTQYF TGCGCCAGCAGCCCTCCCGCCCGGGGTACAGATACGCAGTATTTT
. . TRBJ1-6 TRBV15 CATSRDRGPSSYNSPLHF TGTGCCACCAGCAGAGATCGTGGGCCGAGCTCCTATAATTCACCCCTTCACTTT
. . TRBJ1-5 TRBV4-3 CASSQEVTGGGNQPQHF TGCGCCAGCAGCCAAGAAGTGACGGGGGGGGGCAATCAGCCCCAGCATTTT